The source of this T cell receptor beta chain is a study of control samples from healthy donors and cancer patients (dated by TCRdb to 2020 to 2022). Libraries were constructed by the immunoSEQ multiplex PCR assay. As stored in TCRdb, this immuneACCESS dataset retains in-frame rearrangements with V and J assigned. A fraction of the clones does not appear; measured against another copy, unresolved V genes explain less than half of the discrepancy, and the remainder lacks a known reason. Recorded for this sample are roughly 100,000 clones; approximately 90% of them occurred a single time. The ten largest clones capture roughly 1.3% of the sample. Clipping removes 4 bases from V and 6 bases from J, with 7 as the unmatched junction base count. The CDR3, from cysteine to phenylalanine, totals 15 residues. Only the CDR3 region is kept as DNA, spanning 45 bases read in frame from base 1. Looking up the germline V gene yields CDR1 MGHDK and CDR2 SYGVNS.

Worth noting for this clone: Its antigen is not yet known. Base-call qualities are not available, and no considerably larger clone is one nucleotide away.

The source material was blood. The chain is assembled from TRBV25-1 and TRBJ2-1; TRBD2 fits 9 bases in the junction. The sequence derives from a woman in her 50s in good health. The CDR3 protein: CASSAAGGPSNEQFF. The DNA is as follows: TGTGCCAGCAGTGCGGCGGGAGGGCCTTCCAATGAGCAGTTCTTC.